The TCR beta chain described here comes from a study of T cells in tuberculosis. This clone was counted between two and nine times. The germline V and J ends were trimmed by 0 bases and 3 bases, with 6 bases remaining between them. The V gene's germline CDR1 is SEHNR and CDR2 FQNEAQ (reference sequence). The CDR3 consists of 13 residues. TCR-alpha and TCR-beta chains were sequenced unpaired. The protocol was immunoSEQ multiplex PCR, while the TCRdb copy is restricted to in-frame clones and leaves out a portion. The table lists nearly 60,000 clones, approximately 85% of them singletons, with 21% in the top ten. Sorting used thawed, overnight-rested PBMC stained with anti-CD3, a viability dye and GMM-loaded CD1B tetramer. CD1B tetramers were loaded with Rhodococcus equi-derived C32 glucose monomycolate. PBMC for tetramer sorting were first depleted of CD14-expressing monocytes. Each donor contributed roughly 96,000 sorted tetramer-negative cells.

Sample: CD1b-GMM tetramer-negative cells sorted from PBMCs. This rearrangement joins TRBV7-9 to TRBJ2-7, with D perhaps matching TRBD1 (6 bases). The sequence was obtained from an adult woman with latent tuberculosis. For the CDR3, the DNA is TGTGCCAGCAGCTTAGCGGACAGCTACGAGCAGTACTTC. Protein product: CASSLADSYEQYF. Full variable domain (outside the CDR3, taken from reference TRBV7-9 and TRBJ2-7): DTGVSQNPRHKITKRGQNVTFRCDPISEHNRLYWYRQTLGQGPEFLTYFQNEAQLEKSRLLSDRFSAERPKGSFSTLEIQRTEQGDSAMYLCASSLADSYEQYFGPGTRLTVT.